The 4 T cell receptor beta chains below all came from one sample that was sequenced in a study of blood T cells in healthy people across ages. Next came a second PCR, run for about 7 to 12 cycles, which used a sample-barcoded 5' primer along with a J-beta primer mix. A single record per CDR3 protein comes from TCRdb applying MiXCR to the 5' RACE reads. The repertoire has around 1,600,000 distinct CDR3 sequences, 42% of them found once; the top ten carry more than 4%. Sequencing input: blood. The receptors shown here come from a woman under 30 in good health.

This clonotype has only one observation. The chain links TRBV18 to TRBJ2-7; possible D gene TRBD2, 5 bases. Germline lookup yields CDR1 KGHSH and CDR2 LQKENI. This CDR3 comprises 16 residues. Trimming shortened V by 5 bases and J by 6 bases, and 23 bases separated the two germline ends. The CDR3 DNA follows: TGTGCCAGCTCAGCGGGTAAAAAACTAGGTTCGGGCGAGCAGTACTTC. This sequence encodes CASSAGKKLGSGEQYF.

J is TRBJ1-5 and V is TRBV6-2 or TRBV6-3; D is unclear. This CDR3 is built from 13 residues. V was cut by 2 bases and J by 10 bases, with 12 bases left in between. Germline V gives CDR1 MNHEY, CDR2 SVGEGT. CDR3 region: CASSYPEAGPQHF. Here the CDR3 DNA reads TGTGCCAGCAGTTACCCGGAGGCGGGTCCCCAGCATTTT.

The gene calls are TRBV29-1 and TRBJ2-3; either TRBD1 or TRBD2 may fit D (6 bases each). The ends were cut back, 8 bases at V and 4 bases at J, with 13 bases in the middle. The CDR3 spans 12 residues. CDR1 SQVTM and CDR2 ANQGSEA come from the germline V gene. The CDR3 loop reads CSWGAGSDTQYF. CDR3 DNA: TGCAGCTGGGGGGCGGGTTCAGATACGCAGTATTTT.

This clonotype appeared a few times. V usage is TRBV29-1 and J usage is TRBJ2-1, with D possibly being TRBD1 or TRBD2 (5 bases each). Trimming removed 7 bases from V and 9 bases from J, with 16 bases in between. CDR1 is SQVTM, CDR2 ANQGSEA, per germline. This CDR3 has 12 amino acids. CDR3 bases: TGCAGCGCTGAGAGGGGAGATACTGAGCAGTTCTTC. Amino acid sequence: CSAERGDTEQFF.